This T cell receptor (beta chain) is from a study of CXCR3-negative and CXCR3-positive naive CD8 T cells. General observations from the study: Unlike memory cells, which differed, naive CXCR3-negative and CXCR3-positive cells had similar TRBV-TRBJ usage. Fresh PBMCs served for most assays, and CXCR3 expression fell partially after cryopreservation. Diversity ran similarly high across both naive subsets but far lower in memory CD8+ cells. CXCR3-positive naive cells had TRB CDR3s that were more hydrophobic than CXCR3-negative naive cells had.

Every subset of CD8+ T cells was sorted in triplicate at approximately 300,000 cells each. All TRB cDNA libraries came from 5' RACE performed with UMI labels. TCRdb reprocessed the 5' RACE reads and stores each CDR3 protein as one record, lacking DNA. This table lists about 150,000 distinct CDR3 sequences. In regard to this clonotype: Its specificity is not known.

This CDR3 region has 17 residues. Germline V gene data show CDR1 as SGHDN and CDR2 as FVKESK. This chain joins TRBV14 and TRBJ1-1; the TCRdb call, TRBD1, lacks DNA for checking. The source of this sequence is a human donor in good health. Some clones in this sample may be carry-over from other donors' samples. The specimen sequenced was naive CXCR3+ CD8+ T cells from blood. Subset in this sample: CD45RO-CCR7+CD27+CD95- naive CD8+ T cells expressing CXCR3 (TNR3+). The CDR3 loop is CASSQDPREVGNTEAFF. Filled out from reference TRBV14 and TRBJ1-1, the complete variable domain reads EAGVTQFPSHSVIEKGQTVTLRCDPISGHDNLYWYRRVMGKEIKFLLHFVKESKQDESGMPNNRFLAERTGGTYSTLKVQPAELEDSGVYFCASSQDPREVGNTEAFFGQGTRLTVV.